This is a list of T cell receptor beta chains from one sample in a study of post-analysis software for immune sequencing data. Each CDR3 protein gets one entry after TCRdb re-called the PCR reads with MiXCR. The table lists approximately 690,000 distinct CDR3 sequences, 55% to 60% of them singletons. The specimen was blood. Every receptor here comes from a girl aged 2-15 years with multiple sclerosis. Each CDR3 is given with its conserved first and last residue. Fields, in order: CDR3 protein, CDR3 DNA, V gene, clone size, D gene, J gene. D genes are given only for firm matches. Only part of the rows carry a size: once, few, many, or a class if the clone is expanded.

CDR3aa: CSARVLAGHEQFF
CDR3nt: TGCAGTGCTAGGGTTTTAGCAGGTCATGAGCAGTTCTTC
v_gene: TRBV20-1
abundance: many
d_gene: -
j_gene: TRBJ2-1

CDR3aa: CASSRGLAGGPRMDTQDF
CDR3nt: TGTGCCAGCAGCCGAGGGCTAGCGGGAGGGCCCCGAATGGATACGCAGGATTTT
v_gene: TRBV7-3
abundance: -
d_gene: TRBD2
j_gene: TRBJ2-3

CDR3aa: CASSLGSAEAFF
CDR3nt: TGTGCCAGCAGCTTGGGGAGTGCTGAAGCTTTCTTT
v_gene: TRBV12-3/TRBV12-4
abundance: -
d_gene: -
j_gene: TRBJ1-1

CDR3aa: CASSLGRRQHQETQYF
CDR3nt: TGTGCCAGCAGCTTAGGACGACGACAGCACCAAGAGACCCAGTACTTC
v_gene: TRBV7-9
abundance: few
d_gene: -
j_gene: TRBJ2-5

CDR3aa: CASSPNLAGGLSDTQYF
CDR3nt: TGTGCCAGCAGCCCCAACCTAGCGGGGGGACTCTCGGATACGCAGTATTTT
v_gene: TRBV7-2
abundance: -
d_gene: TRBD2
j_gene: TRBJ2-3

CDR3aa: CASSLRISMYNEQFF
CDR3nt: TGTGCCAGCAGTTTACGGATATCAATGTACAATGAGCAGTTCTTC
v_gene: TRBV6-2/TRBV6-3
abundance: -
d_gene: -
j_gene: TRBJ2-1

CDR3aa: CASSQLGLAGAVDTQYF
CDR3nt: TGCGCCAGCAGCCAGCTCGGACTAGCGGGAGCGGTGGATACGCAGTATTTT
v_gene: TRBV4-1
abundance: -
d_gene: TRBD2
j_gene: TRBJ2-3

CDR3aa: CASSYEGTGAGYEAFF
CDR3nt: TGTGCCAGCAGTTACGAGGGGACAGGCGCTGGGTATGAAGCTTTCTTT
v_gene: TRBV6-2/TRBV6-3
abundance: -
d_gene: TRBD1
j_gene: TRBJ1-1

CDR3aa: CASSLGTSGFRETQYF
CDR3nt: TGTGCCAGCAGCTTAGGAACTAGCGGGTTCCGAGAGACCCAGTACTTC
v_gene: TRBV7-2
abundance: once
d_gene: TRBD2
j_gene: TRBJ2-5

CDR3aa: CASSQFNSGDEQFF
CDR3nt: TGCGCCAGCAGCCAATTCAATAGTGGAGATGAGCAGTTCTTC
v_gene: TRBV4-1
abundance: once
d_gene: -
j_gene: TRBJ2-1

CDR3aa: CASRGTGGDWDNQPQHF
CDR3nt: TGTGCCAGCAGGGGGACAGGGGGCGATTGGGACAATCAGCCCCAGCATTTT
v_gene: TRBV12-3/TRBV12-4
abundance: -
d_gene: TRBD1
j_gene: TRBJ1-5

CDR3aa: CEGTGPEQYF
CDR3nt: TGTGAGGGGACAGGGCCCGAGCAGTACTTC
v_gene: TRBV6-2/TRBV6-3
abundance: -
d_gene: TRBD1
j_gene: TRBJ2-7

CDR3aa: CASNPGLAVARSTDTQYF
CDR3nt: TGCGCCAGCAACCCGGGACTAGCGGTGGCTAGGAGCACAGATACGCAGTATTTT
v_gene: TRBV4-3
abundance: -
d_gene: TRBD2
j_gene: TRBJ2-3

CDR3aa: CASSYSDGHNEQFF
CDR3nt: TGTGCCAGCAGTTACTCGGACGGCCACAATGAGCAGTTCTTC
v_gene: TRBV6-5
abundance: -
d_gene: -
j_gene: TRBJ2-1

CDR3aa: CSVQGGVNTEAFF
CDR3nt: TGCAGCGTGCAGGGGGGAGTGAACACTGAAGCTTTCTTT
v_gene: TRBV29-1
abundance: few
d_gene: TRBD1
j_gene: TRBJ1-1

CDR3aa: CSAESTGGDTQYF
CDR3nt: TGCAGTGCCGAATCGACAGGAGGAGATACGCAGTATTTT
v_gene: TRBV20-1
abundance: few
d_gene: -
j_gene: TRBJ2-3

CDR3aa: CASSNTAIGAYEQYF
CDR3nt: TGTGCCAGCAGCAACACTGCGATTGGCGCCTACGAGCAGTACTTC
v_gene: TRBV7-6
abundance: -
d_gene: -
j_gene: TRBJ2-7

CDR3aa: CASRDRYNGYTF
CDR3nt: TGTGCCAGCAGAGACCGCTACAATGGCTACACCTTC
v_gene: TRBV12-3/TRBV12-4
abundance: -
d_gene: -
j_gene: TRBJ1-2

CDR3aa: CAIRGGGVGPYEQYF
CDR3nt: TGTGCCATCAGGGGGGGAGGAGTCGGCCCCTACGAGCAGTACTTC
v_gene: TRBV10-3
abundance: -
d_gene: -
j_gene: TRBJ2-7

CDR3aa: CASSLDSHAEQFF
CDR3nt: TGCGCCAGCAGCTTGGACTCCCACGCTGAGCAGTTCTTC
v_gene: TRBV5-1
abundance: -
d_gene: -
j_gene: TRBJ2-1

CDR3aa: CASSFSLDPETANYGYTF
CDR3nt: TGTGCCAGCAGTTTCTCCCTGGACCCCGAGACGGCTAACTATGGCTACACCTTC
v_gene: TRBV6-5
abundance: -
d_gene: -
j_gene: TRBJ1-2

CDR3aa: CASSFRGQGQGYTF
CDR3nt: TGTGCCAGCAGTTTTCGAGGACAGGGGCAAGGCTACACCTTC
v_gene: TRBV6-5
abundance: -
d_gene: TRBD1
j_gene: TRBJ1-2

CDR3aa: CSVPPEGGSSYNEQFF
CDR3nt: TGCAGCGTTCCTCCGGAGGGGGGAAGCTCCTACAATGAGCAGTTCTTC
v_gene: TRBV29-1
abundance: many
d_gene: -
j_gene: TRBJ2-1

CDR3aa: CASSLVSGTSGRETQYF
CDR3nt: TGTGCCAGCAGCTTAGTTAGTGGAACTAGCGGGCGAGAGACCCAGTACTTC
v_gene: TRBV11-2
abundance: -
d_gene: TRBD2
j_gene: TRBJ2-5

CDR3aa: CSVEGTADEQYF
CDR3nt: TGCAGCGTTGAGGGGACAGCTGACGAGCAGTACTTC
v_gene: TRBV29-1
abundance: few
d_gene: TRBD1
j_gene: TRBJ2-7

CDR3aa: CASNEQQGFSSYNEQFF
CDR3nt: TGTGCCAGCAACGAACAACAGGGATTCAGCTCCTACAATGAGCAGTTCTTC
v_gene: TRBV6-2/TRBV6-3
abundance: -
d_gene: -
j_gene: TRBJ2-1

CDR3aa: CASSFLSSGGANEQFF
CDR3nt: TGTGCCAGCAGTTTCTTGAGTAGCGGGGGGGCGAATGAGCAGTTCTTC
v_gene: TRBV12-3/TRBV12-4
abundance: -
d_gene: TRBD2
j_gene: TRBJ2-1

CDR3aa: CSAGVRGQETKNIQYF
CDR3nt: TGCAGTGCTGGCGTCAGGGGGCAAGAGACCAAAAACATTCAGTACTTC
v_gene: TRBV20-1
abundance: -
d_gene: TRBD1
j_gene: TRBJ2-4

CDR3aa: CATSSPTDRGFHGYTF
CDR3nt: TGTGCCACCAGCAGCCCCACGGACAGGGGGTTCCATGGCTACACCTTC
v_gene: TRBV15
abundance: -
d_gene: TRBD1
j_gene: TRBJ1-2

CDR3aa: CASSGGDSGETQYF
CDR3nt: TGCGCCAGCAGCGGAGGGGACAGCGGAGAGACCCAGTACTTC
v_gene: TRBV5-1
abundance: few
d_gene: -
j_gene: TRBJ2-5

CDR3aa: CASSSTSRETQYF
CDR3nt: TGTGCCAGCAGTTCTACGTCCAGGGAGACCCAGTACTTC
v_gene: TRBV27
abundance: few
d_gene: -
j_gene: TRBJ2-5

CDR3aa: CASSLGNGGKETQYF
CDR3nt: TGCGCCAGCAGCTTGGGAAATGGGGGAAAAGAGACCCAGTACTTC
v_gene: TRBV5-1
abundance: -
d_gene: -
j_gene: TRBJ2-5

CDR3aa: CASSGGLSPGEQFF
CDR3nt: TGTGCCAGCAGCGGGGGGTTGTCCCCGGGTGAGCAGTTCTTC
v_gene: TRBV9
abundance: -
d_gene: -
j_gene: TRBJ2-1

CDR3aa: CASSSRGRDTEAFF
CDR3nt: TGTGCCAGCAGTTCAAGGGGGAGGGACACTGAAGCTTTCTTT
v_gene: TRBV6-1
abundance: -
d_gene: -
j_gene: TRBJ1-1

CDR3aa: CASRDSLGANVLTF
CDR3nt: TGTGCCAGCAGGGACAGTCTTGGGGCCAACGTCCTGACTTTC
v_gene: TRBV25-1
abundance: few
d_gene: -
j_gene: TRBJ2-6

CDR3aa: CSATSGTEWEKLFF
CDR3nt: TGCAGTGCTACCTCCGGGACGGAATGGGAAAAACTGTTTTTT
v_gene: TRBV20-1
abundance: -
d_gene: -
j_gene: TRBJ1-4

CDR3aa: CASSSEVNQPQHF
CDR3nt: TGTGCCAGCAGTTCCGAAGTTAATCAGCCCCAGCATTTT
v_gene: TRBV6-4
abundance: few
d_gene: -
j_gene: TRBJ1-5

CDR3aa: CATSRDRGHSTDTQYF
CDR3nt: TGTGCCACCAGCAGAGATAGGGGGCATAGCACAGATACGCAGTATTTT
v_gene: TRBV15
abundance: few
d_gene: TRBD1
j_gene: TRBJ2-3

CDR3aa: CASSYTIDRAAHEQYF
CDR3nt: TGTGCCAGCAGTTACACCATAGACAGGGCGGCCCACGAGCAGTACTTC
v_gene: TRBV6-5
abundance: -
d_gene: TRBD1
j_gene: TRBJ2-7

CDR3aa: CSARERMDTTNEKLFF
CDR3nt: TGCAGTGCTAGAGAACGGATGGACACAACTAATGAAAAACTGTTTTTT
v_gene: TRBV20-1
abundance: -
d_gene: -
j_gene: TRBJ1-4

CDR3aa: CSARDPRGDETEAFF
CDR3nt: TGCAGTGCTAGAGACCCACGGGGGGACGAGACTGAAGCTTTCTTT
v_gene: TRBV20-1
abundance: few
d_gene: -
j_gene: TRBJ1-1

CDR3aa: CAIRTGPNEQFF
CDR3nt: TGTGCCATTAGGACAGGGCCCAATGAGCAGTTCTTC
v_gene: TRBV10-3
abundance: -
d_gene: TRBD1
j_gene: TRBJ2-1

CDR3aa: CASSSFSGEETQYF
CDR3nt: TGTGCCAGCAGTTCTTTTAGCGGGGAAGAGACCCAGTACTTC
v_gene: TRBV12-3/TRBV12-4
abundance: -
d_gene: TRBD2
j_gene: TRBJ2-5

CDR3aa: CSVEVVGSYNEQFF
CDR3nt: TGCAGCGTTGAAGTCGTCGGCTCCTACAATGAGCAGTTCTTC
v_gene: TRBV29-1
abundance: -
d_gene: -
j_gene: TRBJ2-1

CDR3aa: CSVEEAGWRMNTEAFF
CDR3nt: TGCAGCGTTGAGGAGGCAGGGTGGAGGATGAACACTGAAGCTTTCTTT
v_gene: TRBV29-1
abundance: -
d_gene: -
j_gene: TRBJ1-1

CDR3aa: CASSPNSGLTQYF
CDR3nt: TGTGCCAGCAGTCCGAATAGCGGACTTACGCAGTATTTT
v_gene: TRBV12-3/TRBV12-4
abundance: -
d_gene: -
j_gene: TRBJ2-3

CDR3aa: CSALRDMNTEAFF
CDR3nt: TGCAGTGCCCTGAGGGACATGAACACTGAAGCTTTCTTT
v_gene: TRBV20-1
abundance: -
d_gene: -
j_gene: TRBJ1-1

CDR3aa: CASSFGAGGYNEQFF
CDR3nt: TGTGCCAGCAGTTTCGGAGCGGGAGGATACAATGAGCAGTTCTTC
v_gene: TRBV12-3/TRBV12-4
abundance: -
d_gene: TRBD2
j_gene: TRBJ2-1

CDR3aa: CASSLRGRDYTF
CDR3nt: TGTGCCAGCAGCCTCAGGGGAAGGGACTACACCTTC
v_gene: TRBV3-1
abundance: few
d_gene: -
j_gene: TRBJ1-2

CDR3aa: CSALGLRGSYGYTF
CDR3nt: TGCAGTGCCCTAGGACTCAGGGGGTCCTATGGCTACACCTTC
v_gene: TRBV20-1
abundance: few
d_gene: TRBD1
j_gene: TRBJ1-2

CDR3aa: CSARALAGGGTYEQYF
CDR3nt: TGCAGTGCTAGAGCCCTAGCGGGAGGCGGCACCTACGAGCAGTACTTC
v_gene: TRBV20-1
abundance: -
d_gene: TRBD2
j_gene: TRBJ2-7

CDR3aa: CASSQEWPGQLYEQYF
CDR3nt: TGCGCCAGCAGCCAAGAGTGGCCGGGACAACTCTACGAGCAGTACTTC
v_gene: TRBV4-1
abundance: -
d_gene: -
j_gene: TRBJ2-7

CDR3aa: CASSSSGRGDVKDTQYF
CDR3nt: TGTGCCAGCAGCTCCTCGGGGCGGGGGGACGTAAAAGATACGCAGTATTTT
v_gene: TRBV6-6
abundance: -
d_gene: TRBD2
j_gene: TRBJ2-3